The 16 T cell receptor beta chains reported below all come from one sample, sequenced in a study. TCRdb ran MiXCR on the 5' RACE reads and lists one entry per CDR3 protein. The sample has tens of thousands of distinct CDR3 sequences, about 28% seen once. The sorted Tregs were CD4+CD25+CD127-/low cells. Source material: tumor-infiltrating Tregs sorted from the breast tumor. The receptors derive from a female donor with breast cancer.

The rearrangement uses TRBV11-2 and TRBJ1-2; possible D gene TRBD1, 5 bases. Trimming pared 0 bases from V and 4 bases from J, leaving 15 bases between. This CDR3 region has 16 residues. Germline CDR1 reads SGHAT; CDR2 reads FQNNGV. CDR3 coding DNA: TGTGCCAGCAGCTTAGACTCGGCAGGGTTGACCTATGGCTACACCTTC. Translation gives CASSLDSAGLTYGYTF. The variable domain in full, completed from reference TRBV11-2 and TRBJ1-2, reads EAGVAQSPRYKIIEKRQSVAFWCNPISGHATLYWYQQILGQGPKLLIQFQNNGVVDDSQLPKDRFSAERLKGVDSTLKIQPAKLEDSAVYLCASSLDSAGLTYGYTFGSGTRLTVV.

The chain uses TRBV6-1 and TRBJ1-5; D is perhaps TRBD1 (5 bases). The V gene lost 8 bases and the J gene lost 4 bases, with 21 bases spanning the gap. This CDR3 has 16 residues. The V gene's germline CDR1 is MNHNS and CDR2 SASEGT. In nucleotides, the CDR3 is TGTGCCAGCGGTCCGGCGGCGGGGGGTTGGAATCAGCCCCAGCATTTT. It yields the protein CASGPAAGGWNQPQHF.

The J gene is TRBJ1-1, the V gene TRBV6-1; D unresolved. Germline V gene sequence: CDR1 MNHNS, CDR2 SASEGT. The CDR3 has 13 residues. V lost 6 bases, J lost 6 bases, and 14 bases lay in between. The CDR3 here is CASRDREVSEAFF. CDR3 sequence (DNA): TGTGCCAGCAGGGACCGGGAAGTGTCTGAAGCTTTCTTT.

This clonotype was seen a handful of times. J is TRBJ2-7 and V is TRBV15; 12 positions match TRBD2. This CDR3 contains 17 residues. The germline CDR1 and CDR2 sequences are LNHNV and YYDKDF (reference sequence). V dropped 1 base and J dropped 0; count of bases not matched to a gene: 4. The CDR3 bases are TGTGCCACCAGCAGAGGACTAGCGGGGGTGAGCTCCTACGAGCAGTACTTC. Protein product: CATSRGLAGVSSYEQYF.

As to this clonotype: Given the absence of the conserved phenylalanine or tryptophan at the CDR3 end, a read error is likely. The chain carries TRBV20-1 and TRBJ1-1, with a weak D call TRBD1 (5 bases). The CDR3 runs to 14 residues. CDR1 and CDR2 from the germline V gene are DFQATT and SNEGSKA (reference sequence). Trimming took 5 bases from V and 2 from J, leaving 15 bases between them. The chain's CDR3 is CSAPGRPLNTEAFL. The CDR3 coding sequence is TGCAGTGCTCCGGGACGGCCCTTAAACACTGAAGCTTTCTTA.

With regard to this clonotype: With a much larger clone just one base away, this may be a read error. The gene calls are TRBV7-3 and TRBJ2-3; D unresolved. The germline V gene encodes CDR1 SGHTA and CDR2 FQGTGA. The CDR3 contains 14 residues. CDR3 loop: CASSPVTASDTKYF. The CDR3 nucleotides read TGTGCCAGCAGCCCTGTTACAGCGTCGGATACGAAGTATTTT.

The CDR3 sequence: CSARDLDTLDTEAFF. CDR3 bases: TGCAGTGCTAGAGATTTGGATACGCTCGACACTGAAGCTTTCTTT. V is TRBV20-1 and J is TRBJ1-1, with D uncertain. V lost 0 bases, J lost 3 bases, and 14 bases lay in between. Germline lookup yields CDR1 DFQATT and CDR2 SNEGSKA (reference sequence). The CDR3 runs to 15 residues.

As DNA, the CDR3 is TGTGCCATCAGTGGCAGACTAGCGGGGGGCACAGATACGCAGTATTTT. This encodes CAISGRLAGGTDTQYF. V usage is TRBV10-3 and J usage is TRBJ2-3; TRBD2 matches at 12 bases. After removal of 4 bases from V and 1 base from J, the junction contained 3 bases not matched to a gene. Germline V gene lookup returns CDR1 ENHRY and CDR2 SYGVKD. There are 16 residues in the CDR3.

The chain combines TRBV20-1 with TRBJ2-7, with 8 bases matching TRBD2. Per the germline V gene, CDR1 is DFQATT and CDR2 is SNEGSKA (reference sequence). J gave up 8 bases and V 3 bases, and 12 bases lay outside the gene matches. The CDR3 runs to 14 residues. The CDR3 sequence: CSASPPSGGPQQYF. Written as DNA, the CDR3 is TGCAGTGCTAGTCCCCCCAGCGGGGGCCCTCAGCAGTACTTC.

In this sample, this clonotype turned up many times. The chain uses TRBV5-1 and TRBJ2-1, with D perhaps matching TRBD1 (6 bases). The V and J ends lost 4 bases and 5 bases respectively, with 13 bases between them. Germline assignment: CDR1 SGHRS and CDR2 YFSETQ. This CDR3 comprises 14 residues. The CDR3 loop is CASSARGSDNEQFF. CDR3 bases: TGCGCCAGCAGCGCGAGGGGGTCGGACAATGAGCAGTTCTTC.

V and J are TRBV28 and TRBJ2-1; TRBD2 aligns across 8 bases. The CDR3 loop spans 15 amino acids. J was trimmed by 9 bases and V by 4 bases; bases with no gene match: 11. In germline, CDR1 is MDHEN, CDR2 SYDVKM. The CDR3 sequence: CASSSPTGRAFEQFF. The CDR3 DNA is TGTGCCAGCAGTTCCCCCACCGGGAGGGCTTTTGAGCAGTTCTTC.

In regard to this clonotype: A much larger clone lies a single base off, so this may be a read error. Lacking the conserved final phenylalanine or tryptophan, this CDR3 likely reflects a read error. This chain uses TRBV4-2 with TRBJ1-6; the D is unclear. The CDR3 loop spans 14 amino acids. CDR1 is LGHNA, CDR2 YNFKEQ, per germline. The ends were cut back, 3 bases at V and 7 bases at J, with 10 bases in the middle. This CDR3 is CASSHDDGNSPLHS. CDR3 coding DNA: TGTGCCAGCAGCCATGACGACGGCAATTCACCCCTCCACTCT.

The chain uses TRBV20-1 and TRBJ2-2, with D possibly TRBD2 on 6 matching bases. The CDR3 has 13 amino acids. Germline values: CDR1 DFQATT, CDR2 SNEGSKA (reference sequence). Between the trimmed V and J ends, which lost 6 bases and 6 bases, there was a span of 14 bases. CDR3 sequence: CSAIRGTSGELFF. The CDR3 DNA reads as TGCAGTGCCATACGCGGGACCTCCGGGGAGCTGTTTTTT.

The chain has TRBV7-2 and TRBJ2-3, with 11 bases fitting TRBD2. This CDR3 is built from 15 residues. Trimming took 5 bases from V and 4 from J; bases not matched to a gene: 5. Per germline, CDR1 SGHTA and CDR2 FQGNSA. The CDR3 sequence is CASSLLAGVADTQYF. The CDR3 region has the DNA TGTGCCAGCAGCCTACTAGCGGGGGTAGCAGATACGCAGTATTTT. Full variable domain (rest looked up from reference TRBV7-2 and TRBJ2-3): GAGVSQSPSNKVTEKGKDVELRCDPISGHTALYWYRQSLGQGLEFLIYFQGNSAPDKSGLPSDRFSAERTGGSVSTLTIQRTQQEDSAVYLCASSLLAGVADTQYFGPGTRLTVL.

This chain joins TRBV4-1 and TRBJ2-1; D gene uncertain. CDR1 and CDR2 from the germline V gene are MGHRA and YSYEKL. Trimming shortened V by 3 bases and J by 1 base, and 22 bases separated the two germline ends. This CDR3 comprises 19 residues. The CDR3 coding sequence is TGCGCCAGCAGCCATGGGTTTTCGAAGGGCCTATCTTCCTACAATGAGCAGTTCTTC. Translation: CASSHGFSKGLSSYNEQFF.

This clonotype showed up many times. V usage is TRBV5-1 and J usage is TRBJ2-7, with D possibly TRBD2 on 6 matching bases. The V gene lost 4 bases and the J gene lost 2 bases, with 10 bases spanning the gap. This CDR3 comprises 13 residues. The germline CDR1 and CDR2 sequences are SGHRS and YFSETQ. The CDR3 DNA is TGCGCCAGCAGCCCGGAGGGCGCCTACGAGCAGTACTTC. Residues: CASSPEGAYEQYF. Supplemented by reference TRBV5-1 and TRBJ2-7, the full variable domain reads KAGVTQTPRYLIKTRGQQVTLSCSPISGHRSVSWYQQTPGQGLQFLFEYFSETQRNKGNFPGRFSGRQFSNSRSEMNVSTLELGDSALYLCASSPEGAYEQYFGPGTRLTVT.